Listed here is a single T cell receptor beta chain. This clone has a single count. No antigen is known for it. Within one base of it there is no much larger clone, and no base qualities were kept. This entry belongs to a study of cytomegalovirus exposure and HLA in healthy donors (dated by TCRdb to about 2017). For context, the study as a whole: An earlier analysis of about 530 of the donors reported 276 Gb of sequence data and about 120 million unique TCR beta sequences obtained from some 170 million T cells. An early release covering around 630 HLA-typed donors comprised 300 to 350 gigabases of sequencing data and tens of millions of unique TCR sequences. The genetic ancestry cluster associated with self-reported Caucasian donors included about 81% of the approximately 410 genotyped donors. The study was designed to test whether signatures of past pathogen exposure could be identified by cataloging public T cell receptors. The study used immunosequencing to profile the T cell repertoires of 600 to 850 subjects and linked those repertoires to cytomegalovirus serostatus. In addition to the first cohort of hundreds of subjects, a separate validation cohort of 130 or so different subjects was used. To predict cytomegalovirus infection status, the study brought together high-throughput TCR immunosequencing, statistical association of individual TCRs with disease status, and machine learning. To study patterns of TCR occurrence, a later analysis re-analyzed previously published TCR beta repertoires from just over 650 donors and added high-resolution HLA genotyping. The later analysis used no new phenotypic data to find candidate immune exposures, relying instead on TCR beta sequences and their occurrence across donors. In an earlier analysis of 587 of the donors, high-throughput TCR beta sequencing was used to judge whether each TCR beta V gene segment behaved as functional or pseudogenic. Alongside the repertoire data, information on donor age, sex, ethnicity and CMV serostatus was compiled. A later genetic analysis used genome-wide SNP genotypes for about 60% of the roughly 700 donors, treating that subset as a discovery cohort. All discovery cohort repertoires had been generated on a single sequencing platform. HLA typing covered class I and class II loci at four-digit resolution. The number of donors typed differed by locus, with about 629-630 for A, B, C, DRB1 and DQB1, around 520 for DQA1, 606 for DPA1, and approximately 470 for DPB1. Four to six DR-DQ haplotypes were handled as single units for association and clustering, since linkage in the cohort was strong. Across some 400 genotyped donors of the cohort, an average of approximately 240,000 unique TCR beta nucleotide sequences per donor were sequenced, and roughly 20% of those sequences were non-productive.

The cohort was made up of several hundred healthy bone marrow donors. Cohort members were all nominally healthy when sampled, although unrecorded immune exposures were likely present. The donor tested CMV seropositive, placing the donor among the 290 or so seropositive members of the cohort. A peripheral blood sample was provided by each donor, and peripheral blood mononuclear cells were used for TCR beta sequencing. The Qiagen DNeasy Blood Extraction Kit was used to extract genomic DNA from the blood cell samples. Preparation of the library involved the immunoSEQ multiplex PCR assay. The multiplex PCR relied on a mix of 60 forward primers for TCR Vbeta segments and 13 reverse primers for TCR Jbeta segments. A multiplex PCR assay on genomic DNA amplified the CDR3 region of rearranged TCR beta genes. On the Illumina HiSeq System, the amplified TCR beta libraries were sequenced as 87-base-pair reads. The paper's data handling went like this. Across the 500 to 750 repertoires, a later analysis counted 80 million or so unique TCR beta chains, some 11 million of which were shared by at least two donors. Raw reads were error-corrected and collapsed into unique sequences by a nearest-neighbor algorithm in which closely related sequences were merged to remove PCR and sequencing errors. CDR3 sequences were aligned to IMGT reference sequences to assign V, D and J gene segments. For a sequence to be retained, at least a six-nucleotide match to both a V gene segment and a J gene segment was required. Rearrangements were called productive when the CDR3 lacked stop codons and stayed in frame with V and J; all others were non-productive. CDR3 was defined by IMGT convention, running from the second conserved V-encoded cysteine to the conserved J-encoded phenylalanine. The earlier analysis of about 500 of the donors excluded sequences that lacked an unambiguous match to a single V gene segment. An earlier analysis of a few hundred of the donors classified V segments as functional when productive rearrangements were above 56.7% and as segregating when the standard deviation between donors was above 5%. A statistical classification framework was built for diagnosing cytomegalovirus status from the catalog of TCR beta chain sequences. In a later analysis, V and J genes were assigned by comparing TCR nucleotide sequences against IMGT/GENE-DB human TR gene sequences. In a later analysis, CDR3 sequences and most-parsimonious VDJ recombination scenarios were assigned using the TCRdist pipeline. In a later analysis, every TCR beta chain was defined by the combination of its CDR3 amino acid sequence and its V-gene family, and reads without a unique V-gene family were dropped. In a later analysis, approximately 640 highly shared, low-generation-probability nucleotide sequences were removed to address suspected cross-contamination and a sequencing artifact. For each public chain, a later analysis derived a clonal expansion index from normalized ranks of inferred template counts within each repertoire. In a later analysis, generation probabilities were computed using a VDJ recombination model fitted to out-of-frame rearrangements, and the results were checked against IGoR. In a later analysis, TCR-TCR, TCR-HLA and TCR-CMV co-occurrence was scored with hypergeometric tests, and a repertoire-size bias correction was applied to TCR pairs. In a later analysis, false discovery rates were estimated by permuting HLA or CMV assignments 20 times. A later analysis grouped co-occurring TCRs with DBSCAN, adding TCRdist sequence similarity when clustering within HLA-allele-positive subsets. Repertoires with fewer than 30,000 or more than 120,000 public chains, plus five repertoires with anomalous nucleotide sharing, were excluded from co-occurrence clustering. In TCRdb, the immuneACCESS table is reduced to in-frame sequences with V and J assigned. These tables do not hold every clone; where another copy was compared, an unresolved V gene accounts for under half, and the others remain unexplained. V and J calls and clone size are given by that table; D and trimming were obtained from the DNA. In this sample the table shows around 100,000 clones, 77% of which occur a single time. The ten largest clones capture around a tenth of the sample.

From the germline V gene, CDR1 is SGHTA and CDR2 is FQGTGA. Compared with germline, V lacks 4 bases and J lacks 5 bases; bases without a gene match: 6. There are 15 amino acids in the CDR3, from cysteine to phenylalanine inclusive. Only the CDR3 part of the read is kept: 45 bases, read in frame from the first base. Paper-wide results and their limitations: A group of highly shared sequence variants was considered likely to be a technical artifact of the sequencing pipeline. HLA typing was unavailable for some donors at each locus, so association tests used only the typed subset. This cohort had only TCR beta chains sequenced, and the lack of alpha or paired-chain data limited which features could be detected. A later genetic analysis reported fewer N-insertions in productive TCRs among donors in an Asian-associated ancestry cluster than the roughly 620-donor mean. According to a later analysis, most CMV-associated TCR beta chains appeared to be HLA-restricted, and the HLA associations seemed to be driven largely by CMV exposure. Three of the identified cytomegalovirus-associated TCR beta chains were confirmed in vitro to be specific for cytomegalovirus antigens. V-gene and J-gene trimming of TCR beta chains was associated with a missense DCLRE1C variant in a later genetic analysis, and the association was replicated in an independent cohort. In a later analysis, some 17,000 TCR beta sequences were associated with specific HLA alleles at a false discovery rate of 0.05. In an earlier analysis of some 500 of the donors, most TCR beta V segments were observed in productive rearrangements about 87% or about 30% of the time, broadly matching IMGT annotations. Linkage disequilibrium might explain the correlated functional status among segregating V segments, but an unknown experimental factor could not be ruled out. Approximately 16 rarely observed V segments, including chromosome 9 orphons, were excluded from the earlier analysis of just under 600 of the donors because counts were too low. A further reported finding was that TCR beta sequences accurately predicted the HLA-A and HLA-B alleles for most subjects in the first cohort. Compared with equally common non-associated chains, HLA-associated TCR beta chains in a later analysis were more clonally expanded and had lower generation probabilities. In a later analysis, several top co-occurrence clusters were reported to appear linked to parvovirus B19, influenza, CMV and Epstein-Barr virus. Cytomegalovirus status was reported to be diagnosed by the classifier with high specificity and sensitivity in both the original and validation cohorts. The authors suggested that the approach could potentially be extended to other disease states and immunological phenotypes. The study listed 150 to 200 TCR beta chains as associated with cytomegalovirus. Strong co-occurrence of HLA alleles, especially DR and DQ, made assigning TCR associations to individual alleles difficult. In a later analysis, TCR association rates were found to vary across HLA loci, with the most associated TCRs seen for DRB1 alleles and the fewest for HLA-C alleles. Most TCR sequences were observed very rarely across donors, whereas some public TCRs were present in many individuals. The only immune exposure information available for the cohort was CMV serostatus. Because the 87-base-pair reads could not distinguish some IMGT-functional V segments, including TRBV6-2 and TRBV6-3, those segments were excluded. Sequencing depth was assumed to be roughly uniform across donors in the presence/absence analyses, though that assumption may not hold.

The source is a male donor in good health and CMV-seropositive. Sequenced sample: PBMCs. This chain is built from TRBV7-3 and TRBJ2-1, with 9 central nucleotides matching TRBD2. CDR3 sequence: CASSSSGMTHNEQFF. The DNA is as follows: TGTGCCAGCAGCTCTAGCGGGATGACCCACAATGAGCAGTTCTTC.